What follows is one T cell receptor (beta chain) and its context. Germline V gene lookup returns CDR1 LNHDA and CDR2 SQIVND (reference sequence). The CDR3 sequence is 18 residues long. V lost 4 bases to trimming and J lost 6 bases; unmatched junction nucleotides: 17. The sample originates from a study of radiotherapy plus CTLA-4 blockade in lung cancer. Some clones are missing from TCRdb's copy, which holds only in-frame ones; the method was immunoSEQ multiplex PCR. The repertoire has about 49,000 clones, 70% to 90% of them found once; the top ten carry about a quarter. This TCR was sampled from a human donor with non-small cell lung cancer whose response to radiotherapy plus ipilimumab could not be evaluated. The sample consisted of peripheral blood, taken from a patient treated with radiotherapy plus ipilimumab. V usage is TRBV19 and J usage is TRBJ1-4; 7 bases match TRBD1. CDR3 in DNA: TGTGCCAGTAGTAAGCTACTTCGACAGGGCCAGAGGCATGAAAAACTGTTTTTT. This codes for CASSKLLRQGQRHEKLFF.